This T cell receptor beta chain was sequenced in a study of tumor-infiltrating lymphocytes in primary liver carcinoma. Study context: The number of productive TCRbeta reads per sample ranged from roughly 3.5 to 7.13 million and was similar across tissue types.

Concerning this clonotype itself: Its antigen remains unknown. The junction departs from germline at one end; a sequencing error may be responsible.

The input was roughly 0.5 ug total RNA; TCR beta cDNA was made from it with a constant-region primer. Three nested multiplex PCR rounds of slightly modified ARM-PCR generated TCR beta libraries. TRBV1-TRBV30 forward and Cbeta reverse primers drove the first two approximately 10-cycle rounds. MiXCR, run by TCRdb on the multiplex PCR reads, gives a single entry per CDR3 protein. The data show under 200,000 distinct CDR3 sequences, around 60% seen once. Germline V gene data show CDR1 as SGHDN and CDR2 as FVKESK. There are 12 residues in the CDR3. Germline DNA was extracted alongside blood RNA, which was obtained from unsorted whole blood. Study outcomes and limitations: Researchers found tumor-adjacent and tumor-blood pairs overlapped less than tumor region pairs. Bulk, unsorted sampling meant CD4+ and CD8+ repertoires went uncompared.

This TCR derives from a woman aged 60-75 years with primary liver carcinoma and hepatitis B virus infection. Sequencing used peripheral blood. V and J are TRBV14 and TRBJ2-4; D remains ambiguous. The end of the DNA is better explained by TRBJ2-5, so the J call may be wrong. The CDR3 is CVSSLGWKTQYF. In nucleotides, the CDR3 is TGTGTCAGCAGCCTGGGATGGAAGACCCAGTACTTC.